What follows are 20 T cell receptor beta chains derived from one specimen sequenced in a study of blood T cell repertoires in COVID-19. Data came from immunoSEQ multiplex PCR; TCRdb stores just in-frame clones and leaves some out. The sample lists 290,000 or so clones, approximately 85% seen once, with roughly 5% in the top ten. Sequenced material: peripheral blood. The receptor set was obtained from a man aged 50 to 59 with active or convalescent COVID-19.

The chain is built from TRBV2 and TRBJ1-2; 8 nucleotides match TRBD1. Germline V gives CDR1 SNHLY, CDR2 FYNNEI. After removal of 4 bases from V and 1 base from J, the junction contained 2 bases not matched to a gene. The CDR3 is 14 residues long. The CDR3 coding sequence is TGTGCCAGCAGTGTTGGACAGGGTAACTATGGCTACACCTTC. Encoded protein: CASSVGQGNYGYTF.

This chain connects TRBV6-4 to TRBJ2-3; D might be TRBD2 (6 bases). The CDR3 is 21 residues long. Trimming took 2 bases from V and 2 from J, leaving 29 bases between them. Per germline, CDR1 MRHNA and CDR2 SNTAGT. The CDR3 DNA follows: TGTGCCAGCAGTGACAGGTTGACGGCTTATCCCGCGGGGCTACTCACAGATACGCAGTATTTT. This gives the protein CASSDRLTAYPAGLLTDTQYF.

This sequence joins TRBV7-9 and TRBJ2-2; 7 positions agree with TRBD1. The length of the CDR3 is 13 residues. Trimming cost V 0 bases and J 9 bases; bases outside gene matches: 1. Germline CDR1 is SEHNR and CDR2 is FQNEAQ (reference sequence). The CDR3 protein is CASSLAGGRELFF. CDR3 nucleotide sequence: TGTGCCAGCAGCTTAGCAGGGGGCCGGGAGCTGTTTTTT.

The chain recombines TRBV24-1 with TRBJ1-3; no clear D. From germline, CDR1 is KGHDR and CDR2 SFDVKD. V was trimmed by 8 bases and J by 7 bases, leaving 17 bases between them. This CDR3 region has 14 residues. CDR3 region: CATTWGAIINTIYF. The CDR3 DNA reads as TGTGCCACCACCTGGGGAGCAATAATTAACACCATATATTTT.

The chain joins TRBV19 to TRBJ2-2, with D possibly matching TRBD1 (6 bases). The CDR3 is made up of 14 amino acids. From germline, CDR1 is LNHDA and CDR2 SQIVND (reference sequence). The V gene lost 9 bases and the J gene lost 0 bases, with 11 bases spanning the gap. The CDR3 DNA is TGTGCCAGCAAGGACAGTCCGAACACCGGGGAGCTGTTTTTT. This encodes CASKDSPNTGELFF.

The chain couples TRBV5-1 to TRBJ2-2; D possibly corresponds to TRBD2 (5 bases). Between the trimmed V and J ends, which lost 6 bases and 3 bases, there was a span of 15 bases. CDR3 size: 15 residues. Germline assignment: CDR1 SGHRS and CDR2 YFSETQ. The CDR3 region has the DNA TGCGCCAGCACCCCGGCGGGCAGAGACACCGGGGAGCTGTTTTTT. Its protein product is CASTPAGRDTGELFF.

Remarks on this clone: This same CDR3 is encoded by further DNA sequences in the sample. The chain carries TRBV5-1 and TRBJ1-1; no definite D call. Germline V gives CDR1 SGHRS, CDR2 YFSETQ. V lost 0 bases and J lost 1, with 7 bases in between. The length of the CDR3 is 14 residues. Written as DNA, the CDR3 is TGCGCCAGCAGCTTGGAGCGGGGGAACACTGAAGCTTTCTTT. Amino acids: CASSLERGNTEAFF.

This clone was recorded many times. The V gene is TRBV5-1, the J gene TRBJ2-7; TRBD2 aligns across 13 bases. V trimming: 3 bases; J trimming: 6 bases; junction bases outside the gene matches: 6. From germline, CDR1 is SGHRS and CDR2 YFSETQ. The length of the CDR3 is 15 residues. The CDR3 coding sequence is TGCGCCAGCAGCTCCCGGACTAGCGGGAGTTCCGAGCAGTACTTC. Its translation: CASSSRTSGSSEQYF.

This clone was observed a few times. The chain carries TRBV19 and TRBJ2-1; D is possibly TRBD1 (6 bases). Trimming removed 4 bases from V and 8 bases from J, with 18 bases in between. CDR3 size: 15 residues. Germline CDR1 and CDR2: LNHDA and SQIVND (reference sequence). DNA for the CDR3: TGTGCCAGTAGTACCCAGGGGCCCATACGGGATGAGCAGTTCTTC. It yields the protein CASSTQGPIRDEQFF.

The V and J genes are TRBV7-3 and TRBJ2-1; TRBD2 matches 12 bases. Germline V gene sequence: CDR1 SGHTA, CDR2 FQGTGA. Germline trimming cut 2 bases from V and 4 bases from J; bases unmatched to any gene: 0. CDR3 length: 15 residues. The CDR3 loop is CASSLGLAGYNEQFF. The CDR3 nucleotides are TGTGCCAGCAGCTTAGGACTAGCGGGATACAATGAGCAGTTCTTC.

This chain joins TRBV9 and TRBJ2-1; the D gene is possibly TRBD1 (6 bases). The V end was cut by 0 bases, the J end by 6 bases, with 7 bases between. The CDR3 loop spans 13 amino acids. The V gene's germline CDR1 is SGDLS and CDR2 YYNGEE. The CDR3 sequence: CASSVGTVNEQFF. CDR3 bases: TGTGCCAGCAGCGTAGGGACAGTCAATGAGCAGTTCTTC.

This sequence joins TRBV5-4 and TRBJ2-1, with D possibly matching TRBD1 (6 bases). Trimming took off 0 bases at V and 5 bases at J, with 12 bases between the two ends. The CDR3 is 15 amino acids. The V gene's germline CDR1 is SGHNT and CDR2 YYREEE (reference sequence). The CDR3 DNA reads TGTGCCAGCAGCTTGGACAGGGCGTTTGACAATGAGCAGTTCTTC. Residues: CASSLDRAFDNEQFF.

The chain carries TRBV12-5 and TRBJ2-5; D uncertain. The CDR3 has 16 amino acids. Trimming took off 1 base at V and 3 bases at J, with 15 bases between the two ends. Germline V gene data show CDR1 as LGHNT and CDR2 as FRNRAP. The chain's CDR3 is CASGLGTTSHEETQYF. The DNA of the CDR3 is TGTGCTAGTGGTTTGGGTACTACGTCCCACGAAGAGACCCAGTACTTC. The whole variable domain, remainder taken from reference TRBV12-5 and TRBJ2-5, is DARVTQTPRHKVTEMGQEVTMRCQPILGHNTVFWYRQTMMQGLELLAYFRNRAPLDDSGMPKDRFSAEMPDATLATLKIQPSEPRDSAVYFCASGLGTTSHEETQYFGPGTRLLVL.

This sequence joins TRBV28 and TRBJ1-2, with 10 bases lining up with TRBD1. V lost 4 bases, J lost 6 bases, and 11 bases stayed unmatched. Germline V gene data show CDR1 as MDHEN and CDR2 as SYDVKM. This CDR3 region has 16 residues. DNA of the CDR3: TGTGCCAGCAGTTCCCACCGGGACAGGGGTTTAGATGGCTACACCTTC. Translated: CASSSHRDRGLDGYTF.

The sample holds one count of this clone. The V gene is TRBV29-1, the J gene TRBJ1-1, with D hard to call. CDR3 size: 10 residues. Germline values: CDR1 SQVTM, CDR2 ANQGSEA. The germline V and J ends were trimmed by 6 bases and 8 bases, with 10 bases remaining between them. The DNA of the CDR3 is TGCAGCGTGGTTGGCCAGGAAGCTTTCTTT. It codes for CSVVGQEAFF.

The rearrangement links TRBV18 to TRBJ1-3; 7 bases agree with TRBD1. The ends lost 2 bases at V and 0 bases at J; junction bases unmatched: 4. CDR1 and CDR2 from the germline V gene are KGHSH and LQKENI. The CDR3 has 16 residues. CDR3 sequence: CASSPSTGYSGNTIYF. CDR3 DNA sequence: TGTGCCAGCTCACCATCGACAGGGTACTCTGGAAACACCATATATTTT.

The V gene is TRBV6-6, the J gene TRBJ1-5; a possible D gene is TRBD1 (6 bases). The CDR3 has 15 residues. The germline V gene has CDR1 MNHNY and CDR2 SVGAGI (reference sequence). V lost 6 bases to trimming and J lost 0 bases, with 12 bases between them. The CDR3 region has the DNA TGTGCCAGCAGCCTCCGGGACATTAGCAATCAGCCCCAGCATTTT. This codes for CASSLRDISNQPQHF.

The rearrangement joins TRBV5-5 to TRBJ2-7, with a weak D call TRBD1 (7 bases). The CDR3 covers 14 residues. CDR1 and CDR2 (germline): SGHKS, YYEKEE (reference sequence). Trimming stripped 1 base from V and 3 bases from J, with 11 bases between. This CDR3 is CASSLWQGGYEQYF. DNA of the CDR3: TGTGCCAGCAGCTTGTGGCAGGGGGGCTACGAGCAGTACTTC.

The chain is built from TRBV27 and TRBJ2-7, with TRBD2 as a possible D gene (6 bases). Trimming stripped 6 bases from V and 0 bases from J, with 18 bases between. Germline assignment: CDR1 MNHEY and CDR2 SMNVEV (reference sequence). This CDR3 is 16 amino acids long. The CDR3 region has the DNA TGTGCCAGCAGCAATCTCGGGGACTTCCACTCCTACGAGCAGTACTTC. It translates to CASSNLGDFHSYEQYF.

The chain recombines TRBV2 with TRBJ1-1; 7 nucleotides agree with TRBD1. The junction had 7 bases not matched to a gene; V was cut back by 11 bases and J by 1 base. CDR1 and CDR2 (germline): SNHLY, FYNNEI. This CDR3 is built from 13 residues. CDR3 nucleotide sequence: TGTGCCTCTCAGGGACAGCCGAACACTGAAGCTTTCTTT. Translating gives CASQGQPNTEAFF.